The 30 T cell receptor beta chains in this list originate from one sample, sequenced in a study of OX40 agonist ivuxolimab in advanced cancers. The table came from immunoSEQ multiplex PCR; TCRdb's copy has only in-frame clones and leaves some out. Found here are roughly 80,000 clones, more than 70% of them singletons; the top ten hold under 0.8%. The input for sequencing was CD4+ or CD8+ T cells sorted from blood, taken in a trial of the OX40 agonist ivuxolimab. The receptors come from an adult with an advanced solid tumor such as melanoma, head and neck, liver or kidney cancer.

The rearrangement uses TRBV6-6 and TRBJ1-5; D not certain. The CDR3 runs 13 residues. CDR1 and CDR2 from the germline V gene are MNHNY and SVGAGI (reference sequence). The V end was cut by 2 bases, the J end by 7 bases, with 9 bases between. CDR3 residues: CASSYPQNQPQHF. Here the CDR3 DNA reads TGTGCCAGCAGTTACCCACAAAACCAGCCCCAGCATTTT.

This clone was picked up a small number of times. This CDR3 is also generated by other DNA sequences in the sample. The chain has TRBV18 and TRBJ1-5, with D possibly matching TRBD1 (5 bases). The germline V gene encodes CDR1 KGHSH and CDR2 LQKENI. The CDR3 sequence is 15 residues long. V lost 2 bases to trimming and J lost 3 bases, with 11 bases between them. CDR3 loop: CASSPSGEDNQPQHF. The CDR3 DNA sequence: TGTGCCAGCTCACCATCGGGGGAAGACAATCAGCCCCAGCATTTT.

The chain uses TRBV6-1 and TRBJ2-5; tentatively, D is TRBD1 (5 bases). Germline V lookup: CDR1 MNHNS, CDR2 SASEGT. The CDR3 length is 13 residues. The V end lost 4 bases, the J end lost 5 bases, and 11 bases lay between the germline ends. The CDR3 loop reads CASSVRVHETQYF. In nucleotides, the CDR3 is TGTGCCAGCAGTGTCAGGGTTCACGAGACCCAGTACTTC.

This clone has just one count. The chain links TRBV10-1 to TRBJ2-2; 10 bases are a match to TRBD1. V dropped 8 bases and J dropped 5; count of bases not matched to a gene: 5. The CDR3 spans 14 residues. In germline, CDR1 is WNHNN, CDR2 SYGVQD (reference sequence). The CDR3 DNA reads TGCGCCAGCTCGGGACAGGGGAAGACCGGGGAGCTGTTTTTT. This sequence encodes CASSGQGKTGELFF.

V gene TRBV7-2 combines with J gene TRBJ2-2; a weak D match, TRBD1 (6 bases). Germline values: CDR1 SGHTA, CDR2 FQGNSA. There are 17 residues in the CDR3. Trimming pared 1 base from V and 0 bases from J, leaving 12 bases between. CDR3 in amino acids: CASSLGWRTANTGELFF. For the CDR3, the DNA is TGTGCCAGCAGCTTAGGTTGGCGGACAGCGAACACCGGGGAGCTGTTTTTT.

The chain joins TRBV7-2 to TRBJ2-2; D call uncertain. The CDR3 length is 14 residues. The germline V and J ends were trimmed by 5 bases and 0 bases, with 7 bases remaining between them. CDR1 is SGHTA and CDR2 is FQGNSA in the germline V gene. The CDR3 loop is CASSHRTNTGELFF. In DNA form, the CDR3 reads TGTGCCAGCAGCCATCGCACGAACACCGGGGAGCTGTTTTTT.

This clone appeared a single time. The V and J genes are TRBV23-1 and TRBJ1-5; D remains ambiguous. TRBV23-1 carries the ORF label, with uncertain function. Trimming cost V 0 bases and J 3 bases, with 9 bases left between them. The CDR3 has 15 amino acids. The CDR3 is CASSQSVALNQPQHF. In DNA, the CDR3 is TGCGCCAGCAGTCAATCAGTCGCTCTCAATCAGCCCCAGCATTTT.

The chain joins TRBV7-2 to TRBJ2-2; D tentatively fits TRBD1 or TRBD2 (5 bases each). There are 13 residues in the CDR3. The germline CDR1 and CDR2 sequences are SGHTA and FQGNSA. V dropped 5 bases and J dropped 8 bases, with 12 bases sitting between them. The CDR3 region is CASSVEGLGELFF. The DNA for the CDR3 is TGTGCCAGCAGCGTCGAGGGGTTGGGGGAGCTGTTTTTT.

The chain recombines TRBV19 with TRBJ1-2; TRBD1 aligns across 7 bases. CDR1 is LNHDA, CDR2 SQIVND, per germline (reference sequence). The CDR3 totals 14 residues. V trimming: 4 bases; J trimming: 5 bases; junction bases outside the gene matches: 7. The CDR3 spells CASSTRDRFYGYTF. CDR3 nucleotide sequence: TGTGCCAGTAGTACCCGGGACAGATTTTATGGCTACACCTTC. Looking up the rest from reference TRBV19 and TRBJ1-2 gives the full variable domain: DGGITQSPKYLFRKEGQNVTLSCEQNLNHDAMYWYRQDPGQGLRLIYYSQIVNDFQKGDIAEGYSVSREKKESFPLTVTSAQKNPTAFYLCASSTRDRFYGYTFGSGTRLTVV.

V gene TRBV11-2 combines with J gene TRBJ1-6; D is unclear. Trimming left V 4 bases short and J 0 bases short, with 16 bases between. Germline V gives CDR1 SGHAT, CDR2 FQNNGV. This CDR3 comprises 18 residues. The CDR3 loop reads CASSSPRTGFSYNSPLHF. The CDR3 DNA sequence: TGTGCCAGCAGCTCCCCGAGGACGGGATTCTCCTATAATTCACCCCTCCACTTT.

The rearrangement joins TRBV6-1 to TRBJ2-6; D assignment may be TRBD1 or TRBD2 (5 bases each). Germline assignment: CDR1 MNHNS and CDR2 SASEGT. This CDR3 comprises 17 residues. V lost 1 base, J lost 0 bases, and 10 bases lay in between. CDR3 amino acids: CASSEGFGGSGANVLTF. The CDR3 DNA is TGTGCCAGCAGTGAAGGATTTGGGGGCTCTGGGGCCAACGTCCTGACTTTC.

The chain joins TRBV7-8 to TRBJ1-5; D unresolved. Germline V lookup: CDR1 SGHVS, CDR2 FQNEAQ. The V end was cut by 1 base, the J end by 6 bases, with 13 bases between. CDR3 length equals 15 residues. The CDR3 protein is CASSLVYGVGQPQHF. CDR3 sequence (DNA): TGTGCCAGCAGCTTAGTCTATGGGGTCGGTCAGCCCCAGCATTTT. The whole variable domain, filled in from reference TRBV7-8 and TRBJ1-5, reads GAGVSQSPRYKVAKRGQDVALRCDPISGHVSLFWYQQALGQGPEFLTYFQNEAQLDKSGLPSDRFFAERPEGSVSTLKIQRTQQEDSAVYLCASSLVYGVGQPQHFGDGTRLSIL.

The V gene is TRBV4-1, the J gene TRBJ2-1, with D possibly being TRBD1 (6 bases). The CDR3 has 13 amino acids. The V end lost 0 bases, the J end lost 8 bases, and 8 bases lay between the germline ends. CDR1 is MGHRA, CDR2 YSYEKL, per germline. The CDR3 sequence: CASSQDNRDEQFF. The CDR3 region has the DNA TGCGCCAGCAGCCAAGATAACAGGGATGAGCAGTTCTTC.

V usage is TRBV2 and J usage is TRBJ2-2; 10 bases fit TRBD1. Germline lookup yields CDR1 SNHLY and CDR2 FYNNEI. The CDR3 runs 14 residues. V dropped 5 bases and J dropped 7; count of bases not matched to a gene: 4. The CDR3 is CASSMDRGSGELFF. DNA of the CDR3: TGTGCCAGCAGTATGGACAGGGGGAGCGGGGAGCTGTTTTTT.

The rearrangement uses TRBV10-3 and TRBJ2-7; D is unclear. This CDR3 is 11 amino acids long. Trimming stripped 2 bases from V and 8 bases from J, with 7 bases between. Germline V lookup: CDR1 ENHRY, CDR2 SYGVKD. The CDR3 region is CAISEDGKQYF. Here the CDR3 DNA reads TGTGCCATCAGTGAGGACGGTAAGCAGTACTTC.

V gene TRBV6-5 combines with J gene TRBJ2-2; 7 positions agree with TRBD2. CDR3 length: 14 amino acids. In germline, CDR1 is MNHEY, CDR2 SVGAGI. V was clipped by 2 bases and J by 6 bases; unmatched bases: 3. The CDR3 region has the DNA TGTGCCAGCAGTTACAGGGCGGGAGCCGGGGAGCTGTTTTTT. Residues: CASSYRAGAGELFF.

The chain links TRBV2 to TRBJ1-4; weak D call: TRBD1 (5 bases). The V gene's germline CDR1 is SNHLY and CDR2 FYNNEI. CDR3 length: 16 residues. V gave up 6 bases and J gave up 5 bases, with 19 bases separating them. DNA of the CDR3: TGTGCCAGCAGGGGGGTGCGGGGACGGGCGAATGAAAAACTGTTTTTT. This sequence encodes CASRGVRGRANEKLFF.

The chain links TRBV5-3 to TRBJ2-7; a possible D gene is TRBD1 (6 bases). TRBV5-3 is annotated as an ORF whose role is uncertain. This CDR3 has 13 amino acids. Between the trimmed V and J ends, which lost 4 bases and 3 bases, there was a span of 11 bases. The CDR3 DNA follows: TGTGCCAGAAGCCGGGACACCTACTACGAGCAGTACTTC. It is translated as CARSRDTYYEQYF.

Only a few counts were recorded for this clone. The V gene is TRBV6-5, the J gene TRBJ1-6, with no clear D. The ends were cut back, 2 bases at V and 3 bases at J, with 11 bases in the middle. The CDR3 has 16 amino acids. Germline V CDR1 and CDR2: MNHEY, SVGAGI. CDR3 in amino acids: CASSYDRRYYNSPLHF. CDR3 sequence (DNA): TGTGCCAGCAGTTACGACCGGCGGTACTATAATTCACCCCTCCACTTT.

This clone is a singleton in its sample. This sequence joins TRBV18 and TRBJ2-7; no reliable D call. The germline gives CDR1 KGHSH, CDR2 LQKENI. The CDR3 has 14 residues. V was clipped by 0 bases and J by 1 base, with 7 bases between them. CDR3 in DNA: TGTGCCAGCTCACCACCCACGCTTTCCTACGAGCAGTACTTC. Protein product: CASSPPTLSYEQYF.

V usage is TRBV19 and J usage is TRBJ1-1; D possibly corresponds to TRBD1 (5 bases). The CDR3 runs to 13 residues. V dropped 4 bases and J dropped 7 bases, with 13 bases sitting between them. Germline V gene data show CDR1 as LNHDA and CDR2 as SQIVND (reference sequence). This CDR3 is CASSSQGRSEAFF. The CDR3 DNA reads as TGTGCCAGTAGTAGTCAGGGACGGAGTGAAGCTTTCTTT.

The CDR3: CASSLGPGASGNTIYF. The CDR3 DNA reads TGTGCCAGCAGCTTAGGGCCAGGCGCCTCTGGAAACACCATATATTTT. The chain employs TRBV7-3 and TRBJ1-3; D unresolved. The CDR3 totals 16 residues. Trimming shortened V by 2 bases and J by 0 bases, and 11 bases separated the two germline ends. Looked up from germline, CDR1 is SGHTA and CDR2 is FQGTGA.

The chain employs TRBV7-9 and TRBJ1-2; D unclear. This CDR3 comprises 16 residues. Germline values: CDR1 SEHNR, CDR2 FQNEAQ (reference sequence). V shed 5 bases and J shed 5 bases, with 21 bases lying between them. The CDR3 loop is CASSPRSPGRRYGYTF. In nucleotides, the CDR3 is TGTGCCAGCAGCCCCCGCTCTCCGGGCCGGAGGTATGGCTACACCTTC.

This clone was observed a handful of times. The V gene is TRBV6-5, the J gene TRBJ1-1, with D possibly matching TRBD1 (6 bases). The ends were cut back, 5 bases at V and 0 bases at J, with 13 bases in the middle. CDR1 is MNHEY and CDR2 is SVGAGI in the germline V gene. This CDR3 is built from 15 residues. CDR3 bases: TGTGCCAGCAGTAATCCACAGGGATTGAACACTGAAGCTTTCTTT. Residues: CASSNPQGLNTEAFF.

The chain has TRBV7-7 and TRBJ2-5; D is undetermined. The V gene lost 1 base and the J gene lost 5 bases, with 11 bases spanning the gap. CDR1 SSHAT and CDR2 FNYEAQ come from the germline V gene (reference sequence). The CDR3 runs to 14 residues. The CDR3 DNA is TGTGCCAGCAGCTTAGGGTCCCCCGGGGAGACCCAGTACTTC. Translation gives CASSLGSPGETQYF.

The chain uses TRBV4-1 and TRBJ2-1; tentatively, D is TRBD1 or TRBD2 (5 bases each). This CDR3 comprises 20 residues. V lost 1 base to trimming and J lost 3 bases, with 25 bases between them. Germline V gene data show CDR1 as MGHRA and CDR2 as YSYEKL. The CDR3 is CASSQVAVRVGAGRYNEQFF. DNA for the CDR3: TGCGCCAGCAGCCAAGTTGCGGTACGGGTCGGGGCAGGTCGCTACAATGAGCAGTTCTTC.

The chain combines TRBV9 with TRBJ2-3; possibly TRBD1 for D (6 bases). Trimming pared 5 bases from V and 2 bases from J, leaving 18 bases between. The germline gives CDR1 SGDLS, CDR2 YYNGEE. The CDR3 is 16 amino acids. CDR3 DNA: TGTGCCAGCAGTAGGGACATTTTAAGATTCACAGATACGCAGTATTTT. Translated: CASSRDILRFTDTQYF.

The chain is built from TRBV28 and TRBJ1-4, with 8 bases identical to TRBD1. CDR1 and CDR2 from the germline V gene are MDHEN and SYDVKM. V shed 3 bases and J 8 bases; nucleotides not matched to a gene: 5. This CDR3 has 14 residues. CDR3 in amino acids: CASSFDRGTEKLFF. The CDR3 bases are TGTGCCAGCAGTTTTGACAGGGGAACGGAAAAACTGTTTTTT.

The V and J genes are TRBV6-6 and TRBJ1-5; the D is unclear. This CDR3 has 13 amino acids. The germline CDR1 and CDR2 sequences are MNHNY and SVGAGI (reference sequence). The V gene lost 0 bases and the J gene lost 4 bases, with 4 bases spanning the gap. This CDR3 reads CASSYSQNQPQHF. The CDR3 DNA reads TGTGCCAGCAGTTACTCCCAGAATCAGCCCCAGCATTTT.

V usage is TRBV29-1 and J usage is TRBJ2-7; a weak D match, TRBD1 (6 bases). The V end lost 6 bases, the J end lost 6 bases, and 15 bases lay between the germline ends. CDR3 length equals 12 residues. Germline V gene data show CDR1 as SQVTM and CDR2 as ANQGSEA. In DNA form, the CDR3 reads TGCAGCGTCCAAATCACAGGGCTCGAGCAGTACTTC. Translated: CSVQITGLEQYF.